Each of the 21 T cell receptor beta chains below was sequenced from the same sample in a study of T-cell reconstitution after alpha-beta-depleted transplantation in children. Molecular barcoding with unique molecular identifiers was used for the TCRbeta library. TCRdb re-called the PCR reads through MiXCR, storing one row per CDR3 protein. The sample records about 280,000 distinct CDR3 sequences, around 10% being singletons. The sample here was peripheral blood, taken 180 days after TCRalphabeta/CD19-depleted stem cell transplant. The source is a male patient between 2 and 9 years old who had a stem cell transplant for chronic granulomatous disease, so the T cells may come from the graft donor.

There are many counts of this clonotype. This rearrangement joins TRBV4-1 to TRBJ2-4; D may match TRBD1 or TRBD2 (5 bases each). The germline V gene encodes CDR1 MGHRA and CDR2 YSYEKL. This CDR3 contains 14 residues. The ends were cut back, 0 bases at V and 9 bases at J, with 12 bases in the middle. The CDR3 reads CASSQDPGQGIQYF. CDR3 in DNA: TGCGCCAGCAGCCAAGATCCGGGGCAGGGCATTCAGTACTTC.

This clonotype was seen ten or more times. The chain joins TRBV10-3 to TRBJ2-4; the D is unclear. Germline loops: CDR1 ENHRY, CDR2 SYGVKD. This CDR3 has 13 residues. The V end was cut by 6 bases, the J end by 2 bases, with 8 bases between. The CDR3 DNA reads TGTGCCATCAGCGCTGCGTCCAAAAACATTCAGTACTTC. This gives the protein CAISAASKNIQYF.

On this clonotype: A much larger clone differs from this one at a single base, so this may be a read error. This chain connects TRBV10-3 to TRBJ1-6; unclear D gene. This CDR3 comprises 14 residues. The germline gives CDR1 ENHRY, CDR2 SYGVKD. The CDR3 spells CAISESAANSPLYF. Written as DNA, the CDR3 is TGTGCCATCAGTGAGTCGGCAGCGAATTCACCCCTCTACTTT.

This clonotype was counted at least ten times. The V call is TRBV12-3 or TRBV12-4, the J call TRBJ1-1; unclear D gene. V was shortened by 3 bases and J by 1 base, with 9 bases between the two germline ends. The CDR3 runs to 14 residues. The CDR3 sequence: CASSLEGSNTEAFF. The CDR3 coding sequence is TGTGCCAGCAGTTTGGAGGGCTCGAACACTGAAGCTTTCTTT.

This clonotype has at least ten counts. V and J are TRBV14 and TRBJ2-7; D is ambiguous. Trimming removed 4 bases from V and 5 bases from J, with 18 bases in between. Germline-derived CDR1 and CDR2 are SGHDN and FVKESK. The CDR3 covers 15 residues. The CDR3 sequence: CASSLSLTGKDEQYF. The CDR3 DNA reads as TGTGCCAGCAGCCTCTCCTTGACTGGAAAGGACGAGCAGTACTTC.

This clonotype was seen many times. V usage is TRBV7-7 and J usage is TRBJ2-1; TRBD2 matches 11 bases. Germline values: CDR1 SSHAT, CDR2 FNYEAQ (reference sequence). Trimming took 0 bases from V and 6 from J; bases not matched to a gene: 4. The length of the CDR3 is 16 residues. The CDR3 here is CASSLARTSGFNEQFF. Here the CDR3 DNA reads TGTGCCAGCAGCTTAGCGCGGACTAGCGGGTTCAATGAGCAGTTCTTC.

V usage is TRBV28 and J usage is TRBJ2-3, with D unresolved. This CDR3 spans 12 amino acids. Trimming took off 3 bases at V and 3 bases at J, with 4 bases between the two ends. The germline V gene has CDR1 MDHEN and CDR2 SYDVKM. DNA of the CDR3: TGTGCCAGCAGTTTCCTGACAGATACGCAGTATTTT. This sequence encodes CASSFLTDTQYF. Full variable domain (rest looked up from reference TRBV28 and TRBJ2-3): DVKVTQSSRYLVKRTGEKVFLECVQDMDHENMFWYRQDPGLGLRLIYFSYDVKMKEKGDIPEGYSVSREKKERFSLILESASTNQTSMYLCASSFLTDTQYFGPGTRLTVL.

This clonotype occurred many times. V usage is TRBV20-1 and J usage is TRBJ1-2, with D possibly TRBD1 on 6 matching bases. This CDR3 comprises 13 residues. From germline, CDR1 is DFQATT and CDR2 SNEGSKA (reference sequence). V shed 4 bases and J shed 6 bases, with 15 bases lying between them. The CDR3 spells CSANKQGGNGYTF. The CDR3 DNA follows: TGCAGTGCTAACAAACAGGGCGGGAATGGCTACACCTTC.

This clonotype was seen at least ten times. V gene TRBV7-2 combines with J gene TRBJ2-5; a possible D gene is TRBD1 (5 bases). CDR3 length equals 12 residues. The ends were cut back, 5 bases at V and 6 bases at J, with 10 bases in the middle. Germline V gene lookup returns CDR1 SGHTA and CDR2 FQGNSA. DNA of the CDR3: TGTGCCAGCAGCGTCCGACAGAAGACCCAGTACTTC. It is translated as CASSVRQKTQYF.

This clonotype has at least ten counts. V usage is TRBV5-1 and J usage is TRBJ1-2, with D perhaps TRBD1 (5 bases). The germline gives CDR1 SGHRS, CDR2 YFSETQ. Trimming took 6 bases from V and 4 from J, leaving 13 bases between them. CDR3 length equals 13 residues. The CDR3 region is CASTRDGPYGYTF. CDR3 in DNA: TGCGCCAGCACCCGGGACGGACCCTATGGCTACACCTTC.

The sample holds many counts of this clonotype. The CDR3 region has the DNA TGTGCCAGCAGTTACTCGTGGCAGGGAAGGAAAAACAATGAGCAGTTCTTC. Translating it yields CASSYSWQGRKNNEQFF. The rearrangement links TRBV6-5 to TRBJ2-1; D perhaps matches TRBD1 (5 bases). The CDR3 totals 17 residues. CDR1 and CDR2 from the germline V gene are MNHEY and SVGAGI. Trimming pared 0 bases from V and 5 bases from J, leaving 17 bases between.

This clonotype has ten or more counts. The rearrangement uses TRBV20-1 and TRBJ2-6; 7 bases are a match to TRBD1. Unmatched junction bases numbered 9, after V lost 5 bases and J lost 2 bases. The CDR3 runs to 16 residues. Germline V gene sequence: CDR1 DFQATT, CDR2 SNEGSKA (reference sequence). The CDR3, as DNA: TGCAGTGCTTACAGGGGCGGTAGGGCTGGGGCCAACGTCCTGACTTTC. This translates into CSAYRGGRAGANVLTF.

The sample holds many counts of this clonotype. The V and J genes are TRBV29-1 and TRBJ2-3, with 7 bases identical to TRBD2. The germline gives CDR1 SQVTM, CDR2 ANQGSEA. The V segment lost 6 bases and the J segment 5 bases; nucleotides outside the gene matches: 8. This CDR3 is built from 13 residues. DNA for the CDR3: TGCAGCGTGGGCGGGAGAGAAAGAGATACGCAGTATTTT. It codes for CSVGGRERDTQYF.

This clonotype was found many times. V usage is TRBV28 and J usage is TRBJ2-7; 9 positions match TRBD1. V shed 6 bases, J shed 5 bases, and the junction held 8 bases outside the gene matches. From germline, CDR1 is MDHEN and CDR2 SYDVKM. CDR3 size: 14 residues. The CDR3 nucleotides are TGTGCCAGCAGCCCGACAGGGGGATCGAACGAGCAGTACTTC. Its protein product is CASSPTGGSNEQYF.

This clonotype was seen many times. The chain links TRBV10-2 to TRBJ1-1; 10 nucleotides line up with TRBD1. Looked up from germline, CDR1 is WSHSY and CDR2 is SAAADI. After removal of 6 bases from V and 5 bases from J, the junction contained 6 bases not matched to a gene. The CDR3 runs 14 residues. CDR3 sequence (DNA): TGCGCCAGCAGCCGGGACAGGGGAGGAACTGAAGCTTTCTTT. This gives the protein CASSRDRGGTEAFF.

This clonotype came up many times. This chain joins TRBV7-9 and TRBJ1-6; D perhaps matches TRBD1 (5 bases). The V gene's germline CDR1 is SEHNR and CDR2 FQNEAQ (reference sequence). The CDR3 sequence is 15 residues long. Trimming stripped 2 bases from V and 7 bases from J, with 12 bases between. This CDR3 is CASSLQGLSNSPLHF. The CDR3, as DNA: TGTGCCAGCAGCTTACAGGGTTTATCAAATTCACCCCTCCACTTT. Filled out from reference TRBV7-9 and TRBJ1-6, the complete variable domain reads DTGVSQNPRHKITKRGQNVTFRCDPISEHNRLYWYRQTLGQGPEFLTYFQNEAQLEKSRLLSDRFSAERPKGSFSTLEIQRTEQGDSAMYLCASSLQGLSNSPLHFGNGTRLTVT.

This clonotype came up many times. The rearrangement links TRBV7-9 to TRBJ2-5; 9 bases are shared with TRBD1. This CDR3 contains 14 residues. V was clipped by 5 bases and J by 5 bases; unmatched bases: 6. Germline loops: CDR1 SEHNR, CDR2 FQNEAQ (reference sequence). CDR3 sequence reads: CASSHRGPGETQYF. The CDR3, as DNA: TGTGCCAGCAGCCACAGGGGGCCGGGGGAGACCCAGTACTTC.

This clonotype was seen ten or more times. This chain uses TRBV9 with TRBJ2-2; 10 bases align to TRBD2. Unmatched junction bases numbered 22, after V lost 4 bases and J lost 7 bases. Germline-derived CDR1 and CDR2 are SGDLS and YYNGEE. CDR3 length: 20 residues. CDR3 residues: CASSSKGWLRLAGASGELFF. The CDR3 bases are TGTGCCAGCAGCTCCAAAGGGTGGTTGAGGCTAGCGGGGGCGAGCGGGGAGCTGTTTTTT.

This clonotype was seen ten or more times. V and J are TRBV5-1 and TRBJ2-7, with TRBD1 matching 9 bases. CDR3 length: 13 amino acids. Germline CDR1 reads SGHRS; CDR2 reads YFSETQ. The V and J ends lost 5 bases and 4 bases, in that order; junction bases with no gene match: 4. The CDR3 bases are TGCGCCAGCAGATCGACAGGGGGGTACGAGCAGTACTTC. Amino acid sequence: CASRSTGGYEQYF.

The table lists this clonotype with many counts. This chain connects TRBV4-1 to TRBJ2-2, with D possibly matching TRBD2 (5 bases). CDR1 is MGHRA and CDR2 is YSYEKL in the germline V gene. V lost 5 bases, J lost 4 bases, and 11 bases lay in between. The CDR3 consists of 14 residues. The CDR3: CASSSPRVTGELFF. The CDR3 DNA reads TGCGCCAGCAGCTCCCCGCGGGTCACCGGGGAGCTGTTTTTT.

Worth noting for this clonotype: The junction and the germline gene differ at one end; a read error may be behind it. This chain links TRBV5-4 with TRBJ2-1, with D tentatively TRBD1 (5 bases). Germline CDR1 SGHNT, CDR2 YYREEE (reference sequence). The CDR3 extends over 17 amino acids. CDR3 nucleotides: TGTGCCAGCATCTTGGCCAAAGGGGCAGATTCCTACAATGAGCAGTTCTTC. Residues: CASILAKGADSYNEQFF.